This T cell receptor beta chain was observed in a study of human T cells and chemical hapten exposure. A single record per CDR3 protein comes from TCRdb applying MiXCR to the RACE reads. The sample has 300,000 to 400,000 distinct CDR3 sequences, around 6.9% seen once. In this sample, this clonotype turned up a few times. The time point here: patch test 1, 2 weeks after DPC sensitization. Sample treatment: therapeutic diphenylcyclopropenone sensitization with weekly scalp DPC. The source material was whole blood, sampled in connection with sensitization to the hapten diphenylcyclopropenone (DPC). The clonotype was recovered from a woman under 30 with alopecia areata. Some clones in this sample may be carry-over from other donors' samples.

The CDR3 loop reads CASSSTPGPDSGANVLTF. The CDR3 nucleotides are TGTGCCAGCAGCTCCACACCAGGCCCGGACTCTGGGGCCAACGTCCTGACTTTC. The genes are TRBV13 and TRBJ2-6; D remains ambiguous. From germline, CDR1 is PRHDT and CDR2 FYEKMQ (reference sequence). Between the trimmed V and J ends, which lost 4 bases and 0 bases, there was a span of 16 bases. The CDR3 length is 18 residues.